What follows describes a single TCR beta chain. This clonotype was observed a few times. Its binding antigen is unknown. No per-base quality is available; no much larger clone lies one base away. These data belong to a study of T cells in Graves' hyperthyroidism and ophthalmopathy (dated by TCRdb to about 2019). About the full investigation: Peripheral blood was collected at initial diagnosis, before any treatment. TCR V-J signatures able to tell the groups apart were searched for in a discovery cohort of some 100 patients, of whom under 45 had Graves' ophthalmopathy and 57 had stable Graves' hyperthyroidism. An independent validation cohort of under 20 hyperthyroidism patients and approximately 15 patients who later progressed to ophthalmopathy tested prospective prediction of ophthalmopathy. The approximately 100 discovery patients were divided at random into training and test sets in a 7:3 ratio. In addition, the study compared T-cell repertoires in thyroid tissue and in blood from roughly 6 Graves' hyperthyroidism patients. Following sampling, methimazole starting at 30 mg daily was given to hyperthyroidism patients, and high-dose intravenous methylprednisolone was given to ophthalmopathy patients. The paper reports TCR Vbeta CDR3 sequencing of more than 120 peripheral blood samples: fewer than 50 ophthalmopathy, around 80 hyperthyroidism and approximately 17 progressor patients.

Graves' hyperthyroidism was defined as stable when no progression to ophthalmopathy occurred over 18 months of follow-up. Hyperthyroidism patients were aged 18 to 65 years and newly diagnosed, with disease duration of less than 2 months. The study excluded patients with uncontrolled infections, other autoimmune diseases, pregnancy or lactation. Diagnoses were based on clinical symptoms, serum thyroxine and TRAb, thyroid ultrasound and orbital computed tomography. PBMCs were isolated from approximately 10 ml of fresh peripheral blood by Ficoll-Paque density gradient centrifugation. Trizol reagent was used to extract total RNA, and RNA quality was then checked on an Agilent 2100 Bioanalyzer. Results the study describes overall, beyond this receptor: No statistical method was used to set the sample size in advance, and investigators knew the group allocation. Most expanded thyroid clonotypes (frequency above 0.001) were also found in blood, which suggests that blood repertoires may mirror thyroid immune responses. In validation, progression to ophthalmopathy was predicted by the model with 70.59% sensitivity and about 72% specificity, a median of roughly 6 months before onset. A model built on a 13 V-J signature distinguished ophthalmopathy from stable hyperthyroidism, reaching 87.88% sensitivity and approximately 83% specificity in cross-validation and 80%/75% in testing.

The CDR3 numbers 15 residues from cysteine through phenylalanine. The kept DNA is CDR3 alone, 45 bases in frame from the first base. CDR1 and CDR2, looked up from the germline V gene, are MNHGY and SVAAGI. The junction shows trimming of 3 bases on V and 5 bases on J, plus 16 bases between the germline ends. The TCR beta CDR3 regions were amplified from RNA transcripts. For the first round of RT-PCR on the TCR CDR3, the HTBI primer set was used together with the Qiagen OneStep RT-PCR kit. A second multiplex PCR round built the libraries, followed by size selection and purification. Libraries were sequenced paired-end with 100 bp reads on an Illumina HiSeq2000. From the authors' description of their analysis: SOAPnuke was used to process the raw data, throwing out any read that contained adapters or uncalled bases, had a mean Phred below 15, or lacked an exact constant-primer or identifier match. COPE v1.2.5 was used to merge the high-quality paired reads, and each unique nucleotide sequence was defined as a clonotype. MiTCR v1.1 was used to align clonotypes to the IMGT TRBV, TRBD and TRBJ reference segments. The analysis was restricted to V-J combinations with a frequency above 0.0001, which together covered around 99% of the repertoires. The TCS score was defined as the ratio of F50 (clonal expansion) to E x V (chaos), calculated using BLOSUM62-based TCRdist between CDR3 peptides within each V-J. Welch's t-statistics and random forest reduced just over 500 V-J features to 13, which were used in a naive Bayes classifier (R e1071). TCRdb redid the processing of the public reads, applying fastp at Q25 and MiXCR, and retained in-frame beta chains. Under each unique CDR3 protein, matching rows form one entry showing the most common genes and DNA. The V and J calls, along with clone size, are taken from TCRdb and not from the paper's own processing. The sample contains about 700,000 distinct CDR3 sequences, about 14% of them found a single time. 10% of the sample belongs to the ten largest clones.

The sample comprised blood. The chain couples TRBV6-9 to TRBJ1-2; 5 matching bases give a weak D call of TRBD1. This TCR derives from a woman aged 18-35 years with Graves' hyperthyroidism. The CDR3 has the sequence CASSYGGGRPYGYTF. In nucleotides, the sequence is TGTGCCAGCAGTTACGGGGGGGGAAGGCCATATGGCTACACCTTC.